Each of the 27 T cell receptor beta chains below was sequenced from the same sample in a study of T cells in Graves' hyperthyroidism and ophthalmopathy (dated by TCRdb to the late 2010s). Library creation used multiplex PCR. The listed sequencing device is Illumina HiSeq 2000. The TCR beta CDR3 regions were amplified from RNA transcripts. The first round of RT-PCR for the TCR CDR3 was performed with the HTBI primer set and the Qiagen OneStep RT-PCR kit. TCRdb reran the public reads through fastp at Q25 and MiXCR, keeping productive beta chains. Here each entry gathers all rows of one CDR3 protein and keeps the most common genes and DNA. For this sample there are about 400,000 distinct CDR3 sequences; about 13% appear just once. The ten most abundant clones make up around a tenth of the sample. Source material: blood. The receptor source for this set is a woman aged 18-35 years with Graves' hyperthyroidism.

This clonotype was found many times. The genes are TRBV28 and TRBJ1-6, with D hard to call. V was cut by 6 bases and J by 1 base, with 10 bases left in between. The CDR3 has 15 residues. Germline V gene data show CDR1 as MDHEN and CDR2 as SYDVKM. The CDR3 region has the DNA TGTGCCAGCAGACGACCGGGGTCCTATAATTCACCCCTCCACTTT. Protein product: CASRRPGSYNSPLHF. Combining the CDR3 with reference TRBV28 and TRBJ1-6 gives the whole variable domain DVKVTQSSRYLVKRTGEKVFLECVQDMDHENMFWYRQDPGLGLRLIYFSYDVKMKEKGDIPEGYSVSREKKERFSLILESASTNQTSMYLCASRRPGSYNSPLHFGNGTRLTVT.

This clonotype has a handful of counts. This chain joins TRBV10-3 and TRBJ2-7; perhaps TRBD1 as D (5 bases). CDR3 size: 13 residues. Trimming took 9 bases from V and 6 from J, leaving 18 bases between them. CDR1 ENHRY and CDR2 SYGVKD come from the germline V gene. In DNA, the CDR3 is TGTGCCATTGTCCTGGGGCCCCTACGCGAGCAGTACTTC. This sequence encodes CAIVLGPLREQYF.

The table lists this clonotype with many counts. V gene TRBV3-1 combines with J gene TRBJ2-3, with TRBD2 identical over 7 bases. V was clipped by 2 bases and J by 10 bases; unmatched bases: 12. CDR1 is LGHDT and CDR2 is YNNKEL in the germline V gene (reference sequence). The CDR3 sequence is 15 residues long. The CDR3 region is CASSQKLGLPISQYF. The CDR3 DNA reads TGTGCCAGCAGCCAAAAGTTGGGACTACCTATTTCGCAGTATTTT.

This clonotype was seen more than once but under ten times. CDR3 DNA sequence: TGTGCCAGCAGCCAAGAAAAATGGACCGGGGGTGGCTACACCTTC. Encoded protein: CASSQEKWTGGGYTF. V usage is TRBV4-2 and J usage is TRBJ1-2; D may be TRBD1 (5 bases). The CDR3 has 15 amino acids. The V and J ends lost 0 bases and 7 bases respectively, with 15 bases between them. Germline loops: CDR1 LGHNA, CDR2 YNFKEQ.

This clonotype was counted between two and nine times. V usage is TRBV5-6 and J usage is TRBJ2-7; D not certain. V shed 1 base and J shed 3 bases, with 11 bases lying between them. CDR1 and CDR2 from the germline V gene are SGHDT and YYEEEE. The CDR3 sequence is 14 residues long. CDR3 sequence (DNA): TGTGCCAGCAGCTTGTTCGGTCCTTACTACGAGCAGTACTTC. This sequence encodes CASSLFGPYYEQYF.

Many counts were recorded for this clonotype. The rearrangement uses TRBV12-3 or TRBV12-4 and TRBJ1-5; 10 bases align to TRBD1. This CDR3 spans 15 amino acids. After removal of 4 bases from V and 3 bases from J, the junction contained 3 bases not matched to a gene. The CDR3 DNA reads as TGTGCCAGCAGTTATGGGACAGGGGACAATCAGCCCCAGCATTTT. Its translation: CASSYGTGDNQPQHF.

This clonotype was counted ten times or more. This sequence joins TRBV6-2 or TRBV6-3 and TRBJ2-7, with 12 bases that match TRBD2. CDR1 MNHEY and CDR2 SVGEGT come from the germline V gene. This CDR3 has 15 residues. V gave up 5 bases and J gave up 2 bases; unmatched junction bases: 4. The CDR3 region is CASSKTSGSTYEQYF. The CDR3 DNA reads TGTGCCAGCAGTAAGACTAGCGGGAGCACCTACGAGCAGTACTTC.

Only a few counts were recorded for this clonotype. The rearrangement joins TRBV3-1 to TRBJ2-1; 9 bases are a match to TRBD2. CDR3 length: 20 residues. The V and J ends lost 4 bases and 0 bases, in that order; junction bases with no gene match: 16. Germline-derived CDR1 and CDR2 are LGHDT and YNNKEL (reference sequence). The CDR3 bases are TGTGCCAGCAGCCTAAAGGCCGGGACTAGCTCCTTAAGCTCCTACAATGAGCAGTTCTTC. As protein: CASSLKAGTSSLSSYNEQFF.

V gene TRBV7-3 combines with J gene TRBJ1-2, with 8 bases matching TRBD1. The length of the CDR3 is 14 residues. J gave up 6 bases and V 8 bases, and 11 bases lay outside the gene matches. In germline, CDR1 is SGHTA, CDR2 FQGTGA. In nucleotides, the CDR3 is TGTGCCAGCTTAAAAGGCAGGGGGCTGGATGGCTACACCTTC. Translation: CASLKGRGLDGYTF.

This chain uses TRBV2 with TRBJ2-5; 14 bases fit TRBD2. The CDR3 runs 16 residues. The V segment lost 4 bases and the J segment 5 bases; nucleotides outside the gene matches: 6. Germline V gene sequence: CDR1 SNHLY, CDR2 FYNNEI. The CDR3 reads CASSGGLAGVRETQYF. The CDR3 nucleotides read TGTGCCAGCAGTGGGGGACTAGCGGGAGTAAGGGAGACCCAGTACTTC.

The J gene is TRBJ2-7, the V gene TRBV20-1; TRBD2 might be the D (7 bases). The CDR3 is made up of 14 amino acids. Germline V gene lookup returns CDR1 DFQATT and CDR2 SNEGSKA (reference sequence). V gave up 6 bases and J gave up 4 bases, with 19 bases separating them. The CDR3, as DNA: TGCAGTGCGCAGTCCGCGGGGGCCTGGTACGAGCAGTACTTC. Protein: CSAQSAGAWYEQYF.

There are many counts of this clonotype. The chain combines TRBV11-2 with TRBJ1-2; 7 bases agree with TRBD1. Germline CDR1 SGHAT, CDR2 FQNNGV. The CDR3 has 16 amino acids. After removal of 2 bases from V and 8 bases from J, the junction contained 14 bases not matched to a gene. CDR3 nucleotide sequence: TGTGCCAGCAGCTTACTCGACAGGGCGGACCGGGGCGGCTACACCTTC. This codes for CASSLLDRADRGGYTF.

The genes are TRBV30 and TRBJ1-1; D ambiguous. In germline, CDR1 is GTSNPN, CDR2 SVGIG (reference sequence). The CDR3 consists of 14 residues. V was trimmed by 8 bases and J by 4 bases, leaving 20 bases between them. CDR3 coding DNA: TGTGCCCAAAATCGTCGCTCAGTGGTCACTGAAGCTTTCTTT. Translation: CAQNRRSVVTEAFF. The full variable domain, rest sourced from reference TRBV30 and TRBJ1-1, is SQTIHQWPATLVQPVGSPLSLECTVEGTSNPNLYWYRQAAGRGLQLLFYSVGIGQISSEVPQNLSASRPQDRQFILSSKKLLLSDSGFYLCAQNRRSVVTEAFFGQGTRLTVV.

This clonotype was seen a handful of times. The rearrangement links TRBV20-1 to TRBJ1-5, with D unclear. This CDR3 has 15 amino acids. CDR1 DFQATT and CDR2 SNEGSKA come from the germline V gene (reference sequence). Trimming pared 5 bases from V and 2 bases from J, leaving 16 bases between. The CDR3 sequence: CSAPEEGNRNQPQHF. CDR3 in DNA: TGCAGTGCTCCTGAGGAGGGAAATCGCAATCAGCCCCAGCATTTT.

This clonotype was counted many times. This chain joins TRBV2 and TRBJ1-2; D not certain. Germline loops: CDR1 SNHLY, CDR2 FYNNEI. The V end lost 7 bases, the J end lost 4 bases, and 16 bases lay between the germline ends. The CDR3 loop spans 14 amino acids. The CDR3 nucleotides read TGTGCCAGCACCCCTAACGGGCAGGCCTATGGCTACACCTTC. Translating gives CASTPNGQAYGYTF. Looking up the rest from reference TRBV2 and TRBJ1-2 gives the full variable domain: EPEVTQTPSHQVTQMGQEVILRCVPISNHLYFYWYRQILGQKVEFLVSFYNNEISEKSEIFDDQFSVERPDGSNFTLKIRSTKLEDSAMYFCASTPNGQAYGYTFGSGTRLTVV.

This clonotype was seen only a few times. The chain is built from TRBV7-8 and TRBJ2-7, with TRBD1 as a possible D gene (6 bases). CDR3 length: 15 residues. In germline, CDR1 is SGHVS, CDR2 FQNEAQ. Trimming pared 3 bases from V and 1 base from J, leaving 13 bases between. The CDR3 is CASSFRDIGSYEQYF. CDR3 coding DNA: TGTGCCAGCAGCTTCCGGGACATTGGTTCCTACGAGCAGTACTTC. Combining the CDR3 with reference TRBV7-8 and TRBJ2-7 gives the whole variable domain GAGVSQSPRYKVAKRGQDVALRCDPISGHVSLFWYQQALGQGPEFLTYFQNEAQLDKSGLPSDRFFAERPEGSVSTLKIQRTQQEDSAVYLCASSFRDIGSYEQYFGPGTRLTVT.

This clonotype has at least ten counts. The chain uses TRBV27 and TRBJ2-1; D call uncertain. This CDR3 spans 14 amino acids. Germline V gives CDR1 MNHEY, CDR2 SMNVEV (reference sequence). V lost 3 bases, J lost 7 bases, and 13 bases lay in between. Here the CDR3 reads CASSLGVPVNEQFF. For the CDR3, the DNA is TGTGCCAGCAGTTTGGGCGTTCCGGTGAATGAGCAGTTCTTC.

The chain combines TRBV6-5 with TRBJ1-6; 7 bases align to TRBD1. The length of the CDR3 is 19 residues. Germline CDR1 MNHEY, CDR2 SVGAGI. The trim removed 2 bases at V and 0 bases at J, leaving 10 bases unmatched. CDR3 amino acids: CASSYEQGLVGSYNSPLHF. The CDR3 nucleotides are TGTGCCAGCAGTTACGAACAGGGGCTGGTGGGCTCCTATAATTCACCCCTCCACTTT.

This clonotype was counted at least ten times. The V and J genes are TRBV20-1 and TRBJ2-3, with 9 bases fitting TRBD2. V lost 4 bases, J lost 4 bases, and 3 bases stayed unmatched. The germline CDR1 and CDR2 sequences are DFQATT and SNEGSKA (reference sequence). The CDR3 spans 13 residues. CDR3: CSAISGSSDTQYF. In DNA, the CDR3 is TGCAGTGCTATTAGCGGGAGCTCAGATACGCAGTATTTT.

This clonotype was observed at least ten times. The chain is built from TRBV28 and TRBJ2-7; 9 bases map to TRBD1. With V trimmed by 5 bases and J by 4 bases, 9 bases remained unmatched. Germline CDR1 is MDHEN and CDR2 is SYDVKM. The CDR3 runs 15 residues. CDR3 DNA: TGTGCCAGCAGTATACCGGGGACAGGGAAGTACGAGCAGTACTTC. It is translated as CASSIPGTGKYEQYF. Looking up the rest from reference TRBV28 and TRBJ2-7 gives the full variable domain: DVKVTQSSRYLVKRTGEKVFLECVQDMDHENMFWYRQDPGLGLRLIYFSYDVKMKEKGDIPEGYSVSREKKERFSLILESASTNQTSMYLCASSIPGTGKYEQYFGPGTRLTVT.

This clonotype was picked up many times. V usage is TRBV20-1 and J usage is TRBJ1-1, with D unclear. This CDR3 is 11 amino acids long. Trimming took off 4 bases at V and 4 bases at J, with 7 bases between the two ends. The germline V gene encodes CDR1 DFQATT and CDR2 SNEGSKA (reference sequence). The CDR3 reads CSANLITEAFF. The CDR3 nucleotides are TGCAGTGCTAACTTGATCACTGAAGCTTTCTTT.

This clonotype was seen at least ten times. The chain links TRBV4-1 to TRBJ2-3; D is possibly TRBD1 (5 bases). Per germline, CDR1 MGHRA and CDR2 YSYEKL. This CDR3 has 16 amino acids. Trimming removed 1 base from V and 4 bases from J, with 15 bases in between. The CDR3 nucleotides read TGCGCCAGCAGCCAAGCCGCGCAGGGTACGGCAGATACGCAGTATTTT. This sequence encodes CASSQAAQGTADTQYF.

This clonotype came up many times. The chain employs TRBV20-1 and TRBJ2-3, with D perhaps matching TRBD1 or TRBD2 (5 bases each). Per the germline V gene, CDR1 is DFQATT and CDR2 is SNEGSKA (reference sequence). The CDR3 has 14 residues. The V end lost 3 bases, the J end lost 0 bases, and 10 bases lay between the germline ends. The CDR3 region is CSASRDVSTDTQYF. CDR3 in DNA: TGCAGTGCTAGCCGGGACGTGAGCACAGATACGCAGTATTTT.

This clonotype was recorded at least ten times. J is TRBJ2-1 and V is TRBV5-1; 9 bases agree with TRBD2. There are 18 residues in the CDR3. The V segment lost 2 bases and the J segment 6 bases; nucleotides outside the gene matches: 15. Germline V CDR1 and CDR2: SGHRS, YFSETQ. In nucleotides, the CDR3 is TGCGCCAGCAGCTTCATACCCACACTAGCGGGCCCCGCCAATGAGCAGTTCTTC. Encoded protein: CASSFIPTLAGPANEQFF.

This clonotype was seen more than once but under ten times. The genes are TRBV28 and TRBJ1-5; D might be TRBD1 (6 bases). V lost 6 bases, J lost 7 bases, and 16 bases lay in between. Germline CDR1 is MDHEN and CDR2 is SYDVKM. The CDR3 runs to 14 residues. CDR3 sequence (DNA): TGTGCCAGCAGACCTTACAGGGAGGACCAGCCCCAGCATTTT. This encodes CASRPYREDQPQHF.

This clonotype was detected ten times or more. The chain employs TRBV28 and TRBJ2-7, with TRBD1 matching 8 bases. J gave up 0 bases and V 6 bases, and 10 bases lay outside the gene matches. The CDR3 is 16 residues long. The V gene's germline CDR1 is MDHEN and CDR2 SYDVKM. CDR3 region: CASRSSPGTGSYEQYF. DNA of the CDR3: TGTGCCAGCAGATCCTCCCCCGGGACAGGCTCCTACGAGCAGTACTTC.

About this clonotype itself: The junction shows a germline mismatch at one end, possibly a read error. This sequence joins TRBV6-1 and TRBJ2-1, with 7 bases aligning to TRBD2. The CDR3 consists of 15 residues. Germline V gives CDR1 MNHNS, CDR2 SASEGT. The CDR3 DNA reads TGTGCCAGCAGGACTGGACTAGTATCCCTCAATGAGCAGGTCTTC. Translated, it gives CASRTGLVSLNEQVF.